Presented here are 8 T cell receptor beta chains from one specimen sequenced in a study of T cells after yellow fever vaccination. MiXCR, run by TCRdb on the 5' RACE reads, gives a single entry per CDR3 protein. Of about 75,000 distinct CDR3 sequences in the sample, around 7.1% were seen once. The material was CD8+ T cells sorted from PBMCs, obtained approximately 11 days after the first yellow fever vaccination. The receptor source for this set is a man between 18 and 35 years old who received the YFV17D yellow fever vaccine.

This clonotype was seen ten or more times. The chain employs TRBV4-1 and TRBJ2-1; perhaps TRBD2 as D (6 bases). The CDR3 sequence is 15 residues long. Germline CDR1 MGHRA, CDR2 YSYEKL. V was pared by 0 bases and J by 5 bases, with 11 bases between. The CDR3 region has the DNA TGCGCCAGCAGCCAAGATTGGGGGGTCGACAATGAGCAGTTCTTC. Its translation is CASSQDWGVDNEQFF.

This clonotype was recorded at least ten times. V gene TRBV7-9 combines with J gene TRBJ2-2; D not certain. The CDR3 has 16 residues. Trimming took off 1 base at V and 3 bases at J, with 12 bases between the two ends. Germline V gives CDR1 SEHNR, CDR2 FQNEAQ (reference sequence). The CDR3 DNA reads TGTGCCAGCAGCTTAGATCGACCAACATACACCGGGGAGCTGTTTTTT. Translating gives CASSLDRPTYTGELFF.

This clonotype was detected ten times or more. This chain connects TRBV12-3 or TRBV12-4 to TRBJ2-1; tentatively, D is TRBD2 (7 bases). Trimming removed 10 bases from V and 5 bases from J, with 18 bases in between. The CDR3 has 14 residues. The CDR3 region has the DNA TGTGCCATCAGAAAGGGGGGGGCCCACAATGAGCAGTTCTTC. Translating it yields CAIRKGGAHNEQFF.

The chain recombines TRBV5-5 with TRBJ2-1; no reliable D call. The V gene's germline CDR1 is SGHKS and CDR2 YYEKEE (reference sequence). The CDR3 is made up of 11 amino acids. With 2 bases removed from V and 10 bases from J, the gap between germline ends came to 7 bases. The DNA of the CDR3 is TGTGCCAGCAGCTTAGGATTAGAGCAGTTCTTC. Its protein is CASSLGLEQFF.

This clonotype showed up many times. This chain joins TRBV6-1 and TRBJ2-1; TRBD2 is a possible D gene (5 bases). This CDR3 is 13 amino acids long. CDR1 and CDR2 from the germline V gene are MNHNS and SASEGT. V was clipped by 4 bases and J by 6 bases, with 10 bases between them. The CDR3 DNA follows: TGTGCCAGCAGTGGGGGAGACACCAATGAGCAGTTCTTC. This sequence encodes CASSGGDTNEQFF.

At least ten counts were recorded for this clonotype. The V call is TRBV27, the J call TRBJ2-1, with D unresolved. Germline CDR1 MNHEY, CDR2 SMNVEV (reference sequence). There are 13 residues in the CDR3. The ends were cut back, 2 bases at V and 8 bases at J, with 10 bases in the middle. The CDR3 loop reads CASSLVAYHEQFF. In DNA, the CDR3 is TGTGCCAGCAGTTTAGTAGCATACCATGAGCAGTTCTTC.

This clonotype was seen ten or more times. This CDR3 reads CASSPPVETQYF. The CDR3 coding sequence is TGTGCCAGCTCACCACCGGTGGAGACCCAGTACTTC. This chain uses TRBV18 with TRBJ2-5, with D hard to call. Trimming removed 0 bases from V and 5 bases from J, with 4 bases in between. The CDR3 extends over 12 amino acids. Germline CDR1 reads KGHSH; CDR2 reads LQKENI.

This clonotype was seen many times. This chain joins TRBV6-5 and TRBJ2-5, with TRBD1 as a possible D gene (6 bases). The V gene lost 5 bases and the J gene lost 3 bases, with 10 bases spanning the gap. CDR3 length: 13 residues. Germline V gives CDR1 MNHEY, CDR2 SVGAGI. The chain's CDR3 is CASSRQVEETQYF. The CDR3 DNA sequence: TGTGCCAGCAGTCGACAGGTGGAAGAGACCCAGTACTTC.